This T cell receptor beta chain was found in a study of PD-L1 blockade in urothelial cancer (dated by TCRdb to about 2017). Concerning the study at large: Therapy was started in the mid-2010s for all patients, and atezolizumab 1,200 mg was administered intravenously every 3 weeks. About 90% of the roughly 29 patients were identified as males with urothelial cancer of bladder origin, and a prior smoking history was reported by 18 of 29 patients. An ECOG performance status of 0 or 1 was recorded for the patients, and 0 to 3 prior chemotherapy regimens had been received by the patients. Blood samples were analyzed at 3 weeks after treatment start (second dose) and at 6 weeks after treatment start. Blood samples gave median yields of approximately 130,000 T cells and 80,000 or so unique TCRs, along with a median clonality of around 0.08. The study was an exploratory multi-omic analysis of somatic, immune and clinical correlates of response to PD-L1 blockade with atezolizumab in urothelial cancer. Pretreatment tumor samples, along with matched peripheral blood serially collected before and after atezolizumab treatment, were subjected to TCR sequencing. Durable clinical benefit meant progression-free survival longer than 6 months, and TCR features were also tested against progression-free and overall survival. In the same patients, pretreatment tumors underwent whole exome sequencing and RNA sequencing in addition to TCR sequencing. Durable clinical benefit was achieved by nine patients but not by the remaining 20. Some 30 patients had pretreatment blood TCR-seq, roughly 25 had at least one posttreatment blood collection, and roughly 25 had tumor TCR-seq. Here is what the overall study found, with its caveats: Patients with durable benefit showed greater expansion of tumor-associated TCR clones in peripheral blood 3 weeks after starting treatment (n of about 22, p = 0.022). Because the sample size was small (n ≈ 30) and many exploratory analyses were performed, the results are intended to be hypothesis-generating. Improved progression-free and overall survival was found to be associated with pretreatment peripheral blood TCR clonality below the median.

The germline V gene (reference sequence) provides CDR1 LNHDA and CDR2 SQIVND. V and J lose 0 bases and 2 bases, and a span of 11 bases separates them. From the cysteine up to the phenylalanine, the CDR3 has a length of 16 residues. CDR3 DNA only is kept here, 48 bases in frame from base 1. A total of roughly 30 patients with locally advanced or metastatic urothelial carcinoma, treated at Memorial Sloan Kettering on a trial protocol, made up the cohort. Peripheral blood mononuclear cells were collected pretreatment and during treatment, at between 1 and 8 total time points per patient. The Qiagen DNeasy Blood extraction kit was used to purify genomic DNA from total PBMCs and from tumor samples. PBMCs were collected pretreatment and during treatment and were isolated and stored as previously described. This clone was detected only once. Its antigen specificity is not known. No much larger clone is present one base from it, and per-base qualities are unavailable.

Each PCR received spiked-in synthetic TCR analog templates so that absolute template abundance could be estimated from read counts. The immunoSEQ assay used bias-controlled V and J gene primers to amplify TCRbeta CDR3 regions from genomic DNA. Sequencing of rearranged TCRbeta segments was done at approximately 20X coverage. The paper's processing steps were these. Sequencing errors were corrected by clustering and CDR3s were annotated against IMGT to assign V, D and J genes. Only productive TCRbeta rearrangements were used in downstream analyses, excluding out-of-frame or stop-codon sequences. Clonality was computed as one minus Shannon entropy normalized by the log of the number of unique productive sequences. Clones differing between time points or between blood and tumor were identified by Fisher's exact test with Benjamini-Hochberg correction at adjusted p below 0.01. TCRdb holds this immuneACCESS table with in-frame rearrangements only. Some clones are missing; in checked studies, unresolved V genes explain under half, and the rest has no known cause. Clonal size and the V and J genes are those of that table, whereas D and trimming came from the DNA. The sample data list tens of thousands of clones, and less than 90% of these were observed just once. Jointly, the top ten make up roughly 4.8% of the sample.

This receptor was taken from a man in his 70s with urothelial cancer. This sample comprised PBMCs, obtained around atezolizumab (anti-PD-L1) treatment. The sequence joins TRBV19 to TRBJ1-3; matching of 6 bases hints at TRBD1 as the D gene. The CDR3 amino acid sequence is: CASSIDLRQAGNTIYF. Here is the DNA: TGTGCCAGTAGTATAGATCTGCGACAGGCTGGAAACACCATATATTTT.